A selection of T cell receptor beta chains follows, all from one sample in a study of cytomegalovirus exposure and HLA in healthy donors. Assay: immunoSEQ multiplex PCR; the TCRdb copy retains only in-frame clones and omits some. In the table there are 140,000 to 150,000 clones, roughly 74% of which are singletons. The sample taken for sequencing was PBMCs. The receptors here all came from a young woman in good health and CMV-seropositive. The CDR3 runs from the conserved cysteine through the conserved F or W. D genes are given only for firm matches. The size of a clone is reported for some rows only, either as once, few or many, or as a class for expanded clones.

size	V	D	J	DNA	CDR3
once	TRBV2	TRBD1	TRBJ2-7	TGTGCCAGCAGGGAATGGGGACAGGGCGAGCAGTACTTC	CASREWGQGEQYF
.	TRBV15	.	TRBJ1-1	TGTGCCACCAGCAGAGATTTTGGACAGCCCCAAGCTTTCTTT	CATSRDFGQPQAFF
.	TRBV13	TRBD1	TRBJ2-7	TGTGCCAGCAGCTTAGAAGAGGGGGCGCAAGAGCAGTACTTC	CASSLEEGAQEQYF
few	TRBV27	.	TRBJ1-4	TGTGCCAGCAGCCCGGACACCGTCAATGGGGAACTGTTTTTT	CASSPDTVNGELFF
.	TRBV6-4	TRBD1	TRBJ2-3	TGTGCCAGCAGTCCCGGGACAGGGGACACAGATACGCAGTATTTT	CASSPGTGDTDTQYF
.	TRBV5-6	TRBD1	TRBJ1-2	TGTGCCAGCAGCCCGGGACAGAATGGCTACACCTTC	CASSPGQNGYTF
.	TRBV19	.	TRBJ2-1	TGTGCCAGTAGTATGGGCCGCTCCGAGCAGTTCTTC	CASSMGRSEQFF
.	TRBV7-2	.	TRBJ1-4	TGTGCCAGCAGCTTAGGGGGGGGCACTTACGAAAAACTGTTTTTT	CASSLGGGTYEKLFF
.	TRBV5-4	TRBD1	TRBJ1-6	TGTGCCAGCAGCTTGTCAGTCAGGGGGCGAAAGAGCTCCTATAATTCACCCCTCCACTTT	CASSLSVRGRKSSYNSPLHF
.	TRBV10-2	.	TRBJ1-4	TGCGCCAGCAGTGAGTTGGGGCGGGAAAAACTGTTTTTT	CASSELGREKLFF
.	TRBV6-5	.	TRBJ2-2	TGTGCCAGCAGTTATCAGGGGTTCCCCGGGGAGCTGTTTTTT	CASSYQGFPGELFF
few	TRBV11-2	.	TRBJ2-5	TGTGCCAGCAGCTTACTACAGGTGGGAGAGACCCAGTACTTC	CASSLLQVGETQYF
once	TRBV6-1	.	TRBJ2-5	TGTGCCAGCAGAGGGGTTTCAGAGACCCAGTACTTC	CASRGVSETQYF
.	TRBV4-2	.	TRBJ2-7	TGTGCCAGCAGCCACCGGCAGGGTAACGAGCAGTACTTC	CASSHRQGNEQYF
few	TRBV5-6	.	TRBJ1-3	TGTGCCAGCAGCTTTAGGAAGGGAGCTGGAAACACCATATATTTT	CASSFRKGAGNTIYF